This T cell receptor (beta chain) emerged from a study of T cells in Graves' hyperthyroidism and ophthalmopathy (dated by TCRdb to between 2017 and 2020). Regarding the complete study: Peripheral blood was collected at initial diagnosis, before any treatment. Once sampling was done, hyperthyroidism patients were given methimazole at a starting dose of 30 mg daily, whereas ophthalmopathy patients were given high-dose intravenous methylprednisolone. According to the paper, TCR Vbeta CDR3 sequencing was carried out on 135 peripheral blood samples, which came from over 40 ophthalmopathy, roughly 75 hyperthyroidism and about 17 progressor patients. Thyroid tissue and blood T-cell repertoires from about six Graves' hyperthyroidism patients were also compared in the study. Whether ophthalmopathy could be predicted prospectively was tested in an independent validation cohort made up of 18 hyperthyroidism patients plus 17 patients who later progressed to ophthalmopathy. The 100 discovery patients were randomly divided into training and test sets at a 7:3 ratio. To identify distinguishing TCR V-J signatures, a discovery cohort of around 100 patients was used, comprising roughly 45 with Graves' ophthalmopathy and some 60 with stable Graves' hyperthyroidism. General conclusions and limits of the study: Most expanded thyroid clonotypes (frequency above 0.001) were also detected in blood, suggesting blood repertoires may reflect thyroid immune responses. No statistical method was used to fix the sample size in advance, and group allocation was not hidden from the investigators. A 13 V-J signature model separated ophthalmopathy from stable hyperthyroidism, with approximately 87% sensitivity and about 81% specificity in cross-validation and 80%/75% in testing. During validation, the model predicted progression to ophthalmopathy a median of around six months ahead of onset, with around 71% sensitivity and around 73% specificity.

TCR beta CDR3 regions were amplified from RNA transcripts. The first round of RT-PCR for the TCR CDR3 was performed with the HTBI primer set and the Qiagen OneStep RT-PCR kit. Libraries were constructed in a second round of multiplex PCR, after which size selection and purification were performed. Libraries were sequenced paired-end with 100 bp reads on an Illumina HiSeq2000. The study's processing was this. Raw data were processed with SOAPnuke, discarding reads with adapters, uncalled bases, mean Phred below 15, or no exact constant-primer or identifier match. High-quality paired reads were merged with COPE v1.2.5, and unique nucleotide sequences were defined as clonotypes. MiTCR v1.1 was used to align the clonotypes against IMGT TRBV, TRBD and TRBJ reference segments. The analysis included only V-J combinations with a frequency above 0.0001, which together covered about 99% of the repertoires. The TCS score was defined as F50 (clonal expansion) divided by E x V (chaos), with BLOSUM62-based TCRdist calculated between CDR3 peptides within each V-J. Welch's t-statistics and random forest reduced around 510 V-J features to some 14, which were used in a naive Bayes classifier (R e1071). TCRdb trimmed public reads at Q25 via fastp, called clones via MiXCR and kept in-frame beta chains. Entries are consolidated by CDR3 protein sequence, retaining the most common genes and DNA. The V and J calls were determined by TCRdb, not by the authors. This sample has under 450,000 distinct CDR3 sequences in its table, and about 15% of those were observed once. About a third of the sample comes from the top ten.

CDR1 LGHNT and CDR2 FRNRAP are derived from the germline V gene. Measured from the cysteine to the phenylalanine, the CDR3 is 13 residues long. In this sample, this clonotype turned up many times. Its target antigen remains unknown. It is unclear where the CDR3 begins or ends on the DNA, so no DNA is shown, and the CDR3 is as TCRdb lists it. Hyperthyroidism patients were aged 18 to 65 years and newly diagnosed, with disease duration of less than 2 months. Any patient with an uncontrolled infection, another autoimmune disease, pregnancy or lactation was excluded. Diagnoses were established on the basis of clinical symptoms, serum thyroxine and TRAb, thyroid ultrasound, and orbital computed tomography. Blood from progressor patients was collected at the time of first diagnosis with hyperthyroidism, before any ophthalmopathy symptoms had appeared. Ficoll-Paque density gradient centrifugation was used to isolate PBMCs from 10 ml of fresh peripheral blood. Progressor patients were defined as those initially diagnosed with Graves' hyperthyroidism in whom ophthalmopathy developed during follow-up. Trizol reagent was used to extract total RNA, and RNA quality was then checked on an Agilent 2100 Bioanalyzer.

The receptor was isolated from a woman in her 30s with Graves' hyperthyroidism that later progressed to Graves' ophthalmopathy. Sequenced: blood. Recombination linked TRBV12-5 to TRBJ1-2. The encoded CDR3 is CASGLVMGYGYTF.